Listed below are T cell receptor beta chains from one sample, sequenced in a study of cytomegalovirus exposure and HLA in healthy donors. TCRdb's copy holds only in-frame clones and misses some; the assay was immunoSEQ multiplex PCR. The sample holds tens of thousands of clones, around three quarters seen once. The specimen sequenced was PBMCs. The receptors here all came from a man younger than 45 in good health and CMV-seronegative. Both conserved end residues are part of each CDR3. D genes are given only for firm matches. Not all rows give a size; the values are once, few, many and, for expanded clones, a class.

d_gene	v_gene	abundance	j_gene	len	CDR3nt	CDR3aa
TRBD1	TRBV7-2	.	TRBJ2-1	14	TGTGCCAGCAGCTCCTGGACAGGGGTCGGTGAGCAGTTCTTC	CASSSWTGVGEQFF
.	TRBV2	.	TRBJ1-1	13	TGTGCCAGCAGCTCGAGGAGGTACACTGAAGCTTTCTTT	CASSSRRYTEAFF
.	TRBV28	.	TRBJ1-2	15	TGTGCCAGCAGTCTCCGCCGGCAGGGTGGGTATGGCTACACCTTC	CASSLRRQGGYGYTF
TRBD2	TRBV4-3	.	TRBJ2-2	18	TGCGCCAGCAGCCAGCGGGTTTTGGCTAGCGGGGAAAGCGGGGAGCTGTTTTTT	CASSQRVLASGESGELFF
TRBD1	TRBV30	.	TRBJ1-1	15	TGTGCCTGGCGGAACAGGGGAGGCCCAAGCACTGAAGCTTTCTTT	CAWRNRGGPSTEAFF
.	TRBV27	.	TRBJ2-2	17	TGTGCCAGCAGATGGAACAGGGCCGGCGGTGGCACCGGGGAGCTGTTTTTT	CASRWNRAGGGTGELFF
.	TRBV2	.	TRBJ2-1	12	TGTGCCAGCAGCCAGGGCAAAGATGAGCAGTTCTTC	CASSQGKDEQFF
TRBD1	TRBV9	.	TRBJ1-2	16	TGTGCCAGCAGCGGGAGGGACAGGGGGCTTTACTATGGCTACACCTTC	CASSGRDRGLYYGYTF
.	TRBV9	.	TRBJ1-5	14	TGTGCCAGCAGCGTAGAAGGAGACGATCAGCCCCAGCATTTT	CASSVEGDDQPQHF
.	TRBV5-1	.	TRBJ2-2	13	TGCGCCAGCAGTGGTTATAGCGGCGGGGAGCTGTTTTTT	CASSGYSGGELFF
TRBD1	TRBV30	.	TRBJ2-2	13	TGTGCCTGGGAAAACAGGGGGCTGGGGGAGCTGTTTTTT	CAWENRGLGELFF
.	TRBV5-1	.	TRBJ1-4	15	TGCGCCAGCAGCTCCGGACACGGCCGAGGTGAAAAACTGTTTTTT	CASSSGHGRGEKLFF
TRBD1	TRBV15	.	TRBJ1-2	14	TGTGCCACTGGAAGGGACAGGTCGGACTATGGCTACACCTTC	CATGRDRSDYGYTF
TRBD2	TRBV30	.	TRBJ2-1	11	TGTGCCTGGAGTACGGGACTAGTAAAGTTCTTC	CAWSTGLVKFF
TRBD1	TRBV7-2	.	TRBJ1-1	16	TGTGCCAGCAGCTCTGGACAGGGGCGGGAGAACACTGAAGCTTTCTTT	CASSSGQGRENTEAFF
.	TRBV27	once	TRBJ2-7	15	TGTGCCAGCAGTTTATCCGGGACATCGGTCGACGAGCAGTACTTC	CASSLSGTSVDEQYF
.	TRBV27	once	TRBJ2-5	13	TGTGCCAGCAGTTTATTTAGACAAGAGACCCAGTACTTC	CASSLFRQETQYF
.	TRBV6-1	.	TRBJ2-7	15	TGTGCCAGCAGTGAATCGCTGGTCAGCTCCTACGAGCAGTACTTC	CASSESLVSSYEQYF
.	TRBV9	.	TRBJ2-3	13	TGTGCCAGCAACCAACTCCTCACAGATACGCAGTATTTT	CASNQLLTDTQYF
TRBD2	TRBV7-9	.	TRBJ2-7	15	TGTGCCAGCAGTTCCCCAGCGGGGGGGCCGAGAGAGCAGTACTTC	CASSSPAGGPREQYF
TRBD1	TRBV11-2	.	TRBJ1-2	16	TGTGCCAGCAGCTTAGTGATGGGACAGGGCAGGAATGGCTACACCTTC	CASSLVMGQGRNGYTF
.	TRBV6-5	.	TRBJ2-2	14	TGTGCCAGCAGGGACATCCTTAACACCGGGGAGCTGTTTTTT	CASRDILNTGELFF
.	TRBV19	few	TRBJ1-1	15	TGTGCCAGTAGCTCACAAGGTGGCAGGCTTGTGACGGCTTTCTTT	CASSSQGGRLVTAFF
.	TRBV4-3	.	TRBJ1-6	16	TGCGCCAGCAGCCAAGATGGCCAGAAGTTTAATTCACCCCTCCACTTT	CASSQDGQKFNSPLHF
.	TRBV6-5	.	TRBJ1-5	15	TGTGCCAGCAGTCCTCGACTGCAGGGAAATCAGCCCCAGCATTTT	CASSPRLQGNQPQHF
.	TRBV11-2	.	TRBJ1-4	12	TGTGCCAGCAGCCCCCTCCTTGAAAAACTGTTTTTT	CASSPLLEKLFF
TRBD1	TRBV30	.	TRBJ2-1	14	TGTGCCTGGAGGGGCGGACAGGGGATCAATGAGCAGTTCTTC	CAWRGGQGINEQFF
.	TRBV5-4	once	TRBJ2-7	15	TGTGCCAGCAGCTTGGAGGGACTCTACTCCTACGAGCAGTACTTC	CASSLEGLYSYEQYF
.	TRBV7-2	.	TRBJ2-5	14	TGTGCCAGCAGCTTGGGACTGTCTAGGGAGACCCAGTACTTC	CASSLGLSRETQYF
.	TRBV5-1	.	TRBJ1-2	15	TGCGCCAGCAGCCTGCGGGCAGGACCTAACTATGGCTACACCTTC	CASSLRAGPNYGYTF
.	TRBV30	.	TRBJ1-3	14	TGTGCCTGGAGGGAGGATCGGCATGGAAACACCATATATTTT	CAWREDRHGNTIYF
TRBD1	TRBV5-1	.	TRBJ1-5	16	TGCGCCAGCAGCTTGGGGGACAGGGGTGGCAATCAGCCCCAGCATTTT	CASSLGDRGGNQPQHF
.	TRBV9	.	TRBJ1-1	14	TGTGCCAGCAGCGCTGGGAGGGGAGACACTGAAGCTTTCTTT	CASSAGRGDTEAFF
TRBD1	TRBV19	.	TRBJ2-5	14	TGTGCCAGTAGTACTGACAGGGGCCAAGAGACCCAGTACTTC	CASSTDRGQETQYF
.	TRBV18	.	TRBJ1-2	13	TGTGCCAGCTCACCAGAGAGGTACTATGGCTACACCTTC	CASSPERYYGYTF
.	TRBV6-6	.	TRBJ1-3	14	TGTGCCAGCAGTTCCGGGAACTCTGGAAACACCATATATTTT	CASSSGNSGNTIYF
TRBD2	TRBV27	.	TRBJ2-3	17	TGTGCCAGCAGTTGGCGGTGGTCTAGCGGGAGTGGAGATACGCAGTATTTT	CASSWRWSSGSGDTQYF